These 17 T cell receptor beta chains were sequenced from one sample in a study of cytomegalovirus exposure and HLA in healthy donors. Amplification used 60 Vbeta primers and 13 Jbeta primers. Libraries were prepared by immunoSEQ multiplex PCR; TCRdb keeps only in-frame clonotypes and omits some of them. Here the sample spans approximately 140,000 clones, roughly 83% being singletons. The sequencing sample was made of PBMCs. These receptor sequences come from a human donor in good health.

V and J are TRBV4-1 and TRBJ1-1; D remains unclear. V shed 1 base and J shed 1 base, with 10 bases lying between them. Germline lookup yields CDR1 MGHRA and CDR2 YSYEKL. CDR3 length: 15 residues. The CDR3 is CASSQVGRGNTEAFF. For the CDR3, the DNA is TGCGCCAGCAGCCAAGTGGGCCGGGGGAACACTGAAGCTTTCTTT.

V is TRBV6-1 and J is TRBJ2-3; the match to TRBD2 covers 11 bases. V lost 2 bases and J lost 6; bases outside the gene matches: 4. The CDR3 is made up of 15 amino acids. Looked up from germline, CDR1 is MNHNS and CDR2 is SASEGT. The CDR3 DNA reads TGTGCCAGCAGTGAAAATAGCGGGGGGGCGGATACGCAGTATTTT. Its protein is CASSENSGGADTQYF.

The chain carries TRBV18 and TRBJ1-5; D is undetermined. V was shortened by 2 bases and J by 1 base, with 9 bases between the two germline ends. CDR3 length: 15 residues. Germline V gene lookup returns CDR1 KGHSH and CDR2 LQKENI. The CDR3 DNA sequence: TGTGCCAGCTCACCAGTCGCGGGGAGCAATCAGCCCCAGCATTTT. Translation gives CASSPVAGSNQPQHF. Drawing the rest from reference TRBV18 and TRBJ1-5, the complete variable domain is NAGVMQNPRHLVRRRGQEARLRCSPMKGHSHVYWYRQLPEEGLKFMVYLQKENIIDESGMPKERFSAEFPKEGPSILRIQQVVRGDSAAYFCASSPVAGSNQPQHFGDGTRLSIL.

In its sample, this clone was seen a few times. The gene calls are TRBV7-9 and TRBJ2-5, with D possibly TRBD2 on 6 matching bases. With the DNA end fitting TRBJ2-7 better, the J assignment may be wrong. CDR1 and CDR2 from the germline V gene are SEHNR and FQNEAQ (reference sequence). CDR3 length: 14 amino acids. Written as DNA, the CDR3 is TGTGCCAGCAGCCGGCAGGGAGGACCCTACGAGCAGTACTTC. The encoded protein is CASSRQGGPYEQYF.

This clone came up a few times. This chain uses TRBV5-1 with TRBJ2-6, with TRBD1 identical over 8 bases. The ends lost 0 bases at V and 1 base at J; junction bases unmatched: 3. The CDR3 length is 17 residues. Germline loops: CDR1 SGHRS, CDR2 YFSETQ. The CDR3 spells CASSLVQGASGANVLTF. The CDR3 coding sequence is TGCGCCAGCAGCTTGGTGCAGGGGGCTTCTGGGGCCAACGTCCTGACTTTC.

The table lists this clone with a count of one. The rearrangement links TRBV5-4 to TRBJ1-6; possible D gene TRBD1, 6 bases. This CDR3 has 16 residues. With 2 bases removed from V and 6 bases from J, the gap between germline ends came to 15 bases. Germline CDR1 and CDR2: SGHNT and YYREEE (reference sequence). The chain's CDR3 is CASSLGQQTVNSPLHF. CDR3 coding DNA: TGTGCCAGCAGCTTAGGACAGCAGACAGTTAATTCACCCCTCCACTTT.

This clone was recorded a few times. V and J are TRBV5-1 and TRBJ2-1; no clear D gene. The CDR3 totals 13 residues. Germline lookup yields CDR1 SGHRS and CDR2 YFSETQ. The V gene lost 3 bases and the J gene lost 7 bases, with 11 bases spanning the gap. The CDR3 here is CASSSLRLNEQFF. CDR3 in DNA: TGCGCCAGCAGCTCGCTCCGGTTGAATGAGCAGTTCTTC.

This chain uses TRBV5-4 with TRBJ2-5, with TRBD1 identical over 8 bases. V lost 3 bases to trimming and J lost 3 bases; unmatched junction nucleotides: 4. The CDR3 length is 14 residues. Germline V gene lookup returns CDR1 SGHNT and CDR2 YYREEE (reference sequence). In DNA form, the CDR3 reads TGTGCCAGCAGCTCGAGGACAGGGAAAGAGACCCAGTACTTC. Its protein product is CASSSRTGKETQYF.

There are a few counts of this clone. The chain carries TRBV7-9 and TRBJ1-3; 9 bases align to TRBD1. Germline V gives CDR1 SEHNR, CDR2 FQNEAQ (reference sequence). With 6 bases clipped from V and 4 bases from J, the junction kept 13 bases outside the gene matches. The CDR3 runs to 17 residues. The CDR3 DNA sequence: TGTGCCAGCAGTATTACAGGGGACAGGGCGTCAGGAAACACCATATATTTT. It yields the protein CASSITGDRASGNTIYF.

The gene calls are TRBV7-9 and TRBJ1-2; D possibly corresponds to TRBD1 (6 bases). Per the germline V gene, CDR1 is SEHNR and CDR2 is FQNEAQ (reference sequence). V was shortened by 4 bases and J by 5 bases, with 23 bases between the two germline ends. This CDR3 has 17 residues. The CDR3 here is CASSSGPRIDRIYGYTF. CDR3 bases: TGTGCCAGCAGCTCCGGACCTAGAATCGACAGGATATATGGCTACACCTTC.

This clone occurred once. The chain links TRBV25-1 to TRBJ2-5; D is unresolved. The CDR3 covers 14 residues. CDR1 and CDR2 (germline): MGHDK, SYGVNS. Trimming removed 1 base from V and 5 bases from J, with 11 bases in between. The CDR3 loop is CASSEFGPPETQYF. CDR3 bases: TGTGCCAGCAGTGAATTTGGCCCCCCCGAGACCCAGTACTTC. The entire variable domain, with the rest obtained from reference TRBV25-1 and TRBJ2-5, is as follows: EADIYQTPRYLVIGTGKKITLECSQTMGHDKMYWYQQDPGMELHLIHYSYGVNSTEKGDLSSESTVSRIRTEHFPLTLESARPSHTSQYLCASSEFGPPETQYFGPGTRLLVL.

This clone turned up a few times. The V and J genes are TRBV19 and TRBJ1-4; D is possibly TRBD1 (5 bases). The CDR3 is made up of 15 amino acids. V lost 3 bases to trimming and J lost 6 bases, with 14 bases between them. CDR1 is LNHDA and CDR2 is SQIVND in the germline V gene (reference sequence). The CDR3 DNA sequence: TGTGCCAGTAGTATTGGCGGGGCGGTTTATGAAAAACTGTTTTTT. Its protein is CASSIGGAVYEKLFF.

The CDR3 DNA reads as TGTGCCAGCAAAGAAATTCCAGGGAACTATGGCTACACCTTC. It codes for CASKEIPGNYGYTF. The J gene is TRBJ1-2, the V gene TRBV2; a weak D match, TRBD1 (5 bases). The CDR3 spans 14 residues. Trimming stripped 7 bases from V and 2 bases from J, with 14 bases between. Looked up from germline, CDR1 is SNHLY and CDR2 is FYNNEI.

The chain has TRBV11-2 and TRBJ2-5, with TRBD2 matching over 14 bases. Germline assignment: CDR1 SGHAT and CDR2 FQNNGV. The CDR3 is made up of 14 amino acids. V lost 5 bases to trimming and J lost 11 bases; unmatched junction nucleotides: 7. CDR3 amino acids: CASSPGTSGRGQYF. The CDR3 DNA is TGTGCCAGCAGCCCCGGGACTAGCGGGAGAGGGCAGTACTTC.

V usage is TRBV7-2 and J usage is TRBJ2-7; D not certain. The germline V gene encodes CDR1 SGHTA and CDR2 FQGNSA. This CDR3 spans 13 amino acids. The germline V and J ends were trimmed by 4 bases and 6 bases, with 13 bases remaining between them. The CDR3 reads CASSSQRPSEQYF. Written as DNA, the CDR3 is TGTGCCAGCAGCTCCCAGCGTCCTTCCGAGCAGTACTTC.

This clone has only a few counts. The chain joins TRBV29-1 to TRBJ2-1; the match to TRBD2 covers 7 bases. The V gene's germline CDR1 is SQVTM and CDR2 ANQGSEA. The ends lost 3 bases at V and 3 bases at J; junction bases unmatched: 14. The CDR3 totals 17 residues. CDR3 amino acids: CSVEPQGLAGDYNEQFF. The CDR3 nucleotides read TGCAGCGTTGAGCCCCAGGGACTCGCGGGGGACTACAATGAGCAGTTCTTC.

The CDR3 spells CSVEERESRGYGYTF. The CDR3 nucleotides read TGCAGCGTTGAAGAGAGGGAGTCCAGGGGATATGGCTACACCTTC. The genes are TRBV29-1 and TRBJ1-2; the D gene is possibly TRBD1 (6 bases). The germline CDR1 and CDR2 sequences are SQVTM and ANQGSEA. V was trimmed by 0 bases and J by 5 bases, leaving 16 bases between them. The CDR3 has 15 amino acids.